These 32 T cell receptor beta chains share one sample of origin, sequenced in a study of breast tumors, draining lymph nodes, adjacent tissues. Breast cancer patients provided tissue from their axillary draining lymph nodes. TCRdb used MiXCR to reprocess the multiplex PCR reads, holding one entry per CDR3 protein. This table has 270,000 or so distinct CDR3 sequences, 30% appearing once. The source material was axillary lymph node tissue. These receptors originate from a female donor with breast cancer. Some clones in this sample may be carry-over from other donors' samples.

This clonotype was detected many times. The CDR3 here is CASSITGERGNEQFF. The CDR3 DNA is TGTGCCAGTAGTATTACGGGGGAGCGGGGCAATGAGCAGTTCTTC. V usage is TRBV19 and J usage is TRBJ2-1; the match to TRBD2 covers 7 bases. The ends lost 3 bases at V and 6 bases at J; junction bases unmatched: 8. The CDR3 covers 15 residues. In germline, CDR1 is LNHDA, CDR2 SQIVND (reference sequence).

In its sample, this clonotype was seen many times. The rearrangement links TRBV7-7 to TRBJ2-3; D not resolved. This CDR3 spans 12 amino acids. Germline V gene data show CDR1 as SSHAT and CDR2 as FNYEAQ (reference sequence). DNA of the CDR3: TGTGCTCCGAGAGCTTTCACAGATACGCAGTATTTT. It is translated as CAPRAFTDTQYF.

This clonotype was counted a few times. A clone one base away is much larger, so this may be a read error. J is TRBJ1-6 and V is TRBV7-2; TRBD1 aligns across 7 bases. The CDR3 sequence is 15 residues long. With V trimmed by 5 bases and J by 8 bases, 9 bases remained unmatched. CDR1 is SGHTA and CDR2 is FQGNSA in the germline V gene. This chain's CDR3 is CASSRDRADDSPLHF. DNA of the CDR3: TGTGCCAGCAGCCGGGACAGAGCAGACGATTCACCCCTCCACTTT.

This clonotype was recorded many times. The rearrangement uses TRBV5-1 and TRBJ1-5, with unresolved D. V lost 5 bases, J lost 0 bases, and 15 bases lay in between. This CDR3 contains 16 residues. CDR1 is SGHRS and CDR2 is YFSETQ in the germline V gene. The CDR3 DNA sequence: TGCGCCAGCAGTTACGATCCACAGAATAGCAATCAGCCCCAGCATTTT. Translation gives CASSYDPQNSNQPQHF.

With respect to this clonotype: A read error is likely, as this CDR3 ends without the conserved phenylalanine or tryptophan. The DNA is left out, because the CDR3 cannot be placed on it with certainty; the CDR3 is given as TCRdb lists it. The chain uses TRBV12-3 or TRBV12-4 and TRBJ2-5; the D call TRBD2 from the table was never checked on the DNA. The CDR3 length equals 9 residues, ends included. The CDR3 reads CASSLAEGV.

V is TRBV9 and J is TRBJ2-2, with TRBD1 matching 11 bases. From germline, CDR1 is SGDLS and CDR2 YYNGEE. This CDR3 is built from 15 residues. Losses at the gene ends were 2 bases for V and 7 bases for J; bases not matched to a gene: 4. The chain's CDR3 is CASSVGQGVGGELFF. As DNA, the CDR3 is TGTGCCAGCAGCGTGGGACAGGGGGTAGGCGGGGAGCTGTTTTTT. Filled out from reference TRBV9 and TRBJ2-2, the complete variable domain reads DSGVTQTPKHLITATGQRVTLRCSPRSGDLSVYWYQQSLDQGLQFLIQYYNGEERAKGNILERFSAQQFPDLHSELNLSSLELGDSALYFCASSVGQGVGGELFFGEGSRLTVL.

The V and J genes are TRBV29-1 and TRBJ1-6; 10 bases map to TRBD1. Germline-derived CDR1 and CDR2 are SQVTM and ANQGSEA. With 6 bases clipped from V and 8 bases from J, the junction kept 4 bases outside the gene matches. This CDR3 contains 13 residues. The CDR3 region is CSVAGQGHSPLHF. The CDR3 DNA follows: TGCAGCGTAGCGGGACAGGGGCATTCACCCCTCCACTTT.

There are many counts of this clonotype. CDR3 in DNA: TGCAGTGCTAGAGAGTCCCTGAGCGAGCAGTACTTC. Translation gives CSARESLSEQYF. The V call is TRBV20-1, the J call TRBJ2-7; D not resolved. CDR1 and CDR2 (germline): DFQATT, SNEGSKA (reference sequence). Between the trimmed V and J ends, which lost 0 bases and 6 bases, there was a span of 9 bases. CDR3 size: 12 residues.

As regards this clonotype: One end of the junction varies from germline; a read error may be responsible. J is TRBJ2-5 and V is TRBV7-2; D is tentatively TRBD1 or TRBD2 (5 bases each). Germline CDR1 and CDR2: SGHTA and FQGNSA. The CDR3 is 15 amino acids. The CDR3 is CASSLVGGDQETQHF. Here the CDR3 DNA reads TGTGCCAGCAGCTTAGTTGGTGGGGACCAAGAGACCCAGCACTTC.

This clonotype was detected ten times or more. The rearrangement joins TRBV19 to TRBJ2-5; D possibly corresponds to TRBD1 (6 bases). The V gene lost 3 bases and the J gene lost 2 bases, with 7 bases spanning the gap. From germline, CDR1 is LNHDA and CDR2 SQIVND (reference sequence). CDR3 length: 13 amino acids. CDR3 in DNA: TGTGCCAGTAGTATCGGACAGCAAGAGACCCAGTACTTC. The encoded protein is CASSIGQQETQYF.

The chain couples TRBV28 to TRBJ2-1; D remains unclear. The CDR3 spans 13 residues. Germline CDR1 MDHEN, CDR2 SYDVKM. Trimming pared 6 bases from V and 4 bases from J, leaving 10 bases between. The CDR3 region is CASSGSPYNEQFF. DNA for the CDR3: TGTGCCAGCAGCGGGTCCCCTTACAATGAGCAGTTCTTC.

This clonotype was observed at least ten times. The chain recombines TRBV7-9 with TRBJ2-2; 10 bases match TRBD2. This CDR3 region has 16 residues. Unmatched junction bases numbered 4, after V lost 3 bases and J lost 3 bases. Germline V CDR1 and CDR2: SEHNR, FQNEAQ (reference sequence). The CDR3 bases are TGTGCCAGCAGCTTTAAAACTAGCGGGGACACCGGGGAGCTGTTTTTT. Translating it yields CASSFKTSGDTGELFF.

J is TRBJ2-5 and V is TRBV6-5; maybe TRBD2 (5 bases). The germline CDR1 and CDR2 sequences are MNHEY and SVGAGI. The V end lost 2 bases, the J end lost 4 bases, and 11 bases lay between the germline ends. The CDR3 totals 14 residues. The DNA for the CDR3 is TGTGCCAGCAGTTACGCGGGCTACCGAGAGACCCAGTACTTC. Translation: CASSYAGYRETQYF.

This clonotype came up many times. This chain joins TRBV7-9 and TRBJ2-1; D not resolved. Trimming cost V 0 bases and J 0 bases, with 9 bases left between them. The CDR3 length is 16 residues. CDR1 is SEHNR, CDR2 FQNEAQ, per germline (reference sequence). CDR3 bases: TGTGCCAGCAGCTTAGCCGCTTCGAGCTCCTACAATGAGCAGTTCTTC. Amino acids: CASSLAASSSYNEQFF.

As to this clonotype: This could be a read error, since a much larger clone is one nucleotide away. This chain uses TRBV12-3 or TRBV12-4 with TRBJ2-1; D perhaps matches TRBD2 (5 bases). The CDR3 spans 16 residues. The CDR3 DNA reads TGTGCCAACAGTGCCCACTTTAGGGAGCAGTACAATGAGCAGTTCTTC. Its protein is CANSAHFREQYNEQFF.

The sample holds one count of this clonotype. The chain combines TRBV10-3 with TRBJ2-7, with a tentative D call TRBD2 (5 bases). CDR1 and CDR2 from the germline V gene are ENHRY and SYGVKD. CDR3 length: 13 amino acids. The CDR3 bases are TGTGTCACCACGGGGTCAGCGAGTTCCGAGCAGTACTTC. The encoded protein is CVTTGSASSEQYF.

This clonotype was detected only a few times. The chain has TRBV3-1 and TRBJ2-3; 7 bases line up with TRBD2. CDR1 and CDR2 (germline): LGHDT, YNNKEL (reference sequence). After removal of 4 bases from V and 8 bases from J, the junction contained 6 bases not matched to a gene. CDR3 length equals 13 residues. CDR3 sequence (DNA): TGTGCCAGCAGCCTGTCCGCTAGCGGTACGCAGTATTTT. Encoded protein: CASSLSASGTQYF.

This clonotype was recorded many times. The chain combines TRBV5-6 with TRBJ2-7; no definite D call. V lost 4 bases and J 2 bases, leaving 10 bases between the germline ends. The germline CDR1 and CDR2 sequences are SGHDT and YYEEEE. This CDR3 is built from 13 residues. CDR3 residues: CASSLDRPYEQYF. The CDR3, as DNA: TGTGCCAGCAGCCTCGACCGCCCCTACGAGCAGTACTTC. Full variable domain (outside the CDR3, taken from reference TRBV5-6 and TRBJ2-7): DAGVTQSPTHLIKTRGQQVTLRCSPKSGHDTVSWYQQALGQGPQFIFQYYEEEERQRGNFPDRFSGHQFPNYSSELNVNALLLGDSALYLCASSLDRPYEQYFGPGTRLTVT.

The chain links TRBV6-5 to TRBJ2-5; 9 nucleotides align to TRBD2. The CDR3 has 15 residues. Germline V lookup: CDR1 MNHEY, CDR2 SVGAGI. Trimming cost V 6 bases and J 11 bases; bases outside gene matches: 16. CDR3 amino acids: CASRSPGLAYNEQYF. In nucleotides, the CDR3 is TGTGCCAGCAGGTCGCCGGGACTAGCTTACAATGAGCAGTACTTC.

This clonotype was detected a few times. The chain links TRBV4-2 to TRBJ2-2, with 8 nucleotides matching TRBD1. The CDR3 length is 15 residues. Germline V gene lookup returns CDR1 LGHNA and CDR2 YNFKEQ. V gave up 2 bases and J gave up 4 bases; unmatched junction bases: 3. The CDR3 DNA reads TGTGCCAGCAGCCAAAAAACAGGGGGCACCGGGGAGCTGTTTTTT. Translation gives CASSQKTGGTGELFF.

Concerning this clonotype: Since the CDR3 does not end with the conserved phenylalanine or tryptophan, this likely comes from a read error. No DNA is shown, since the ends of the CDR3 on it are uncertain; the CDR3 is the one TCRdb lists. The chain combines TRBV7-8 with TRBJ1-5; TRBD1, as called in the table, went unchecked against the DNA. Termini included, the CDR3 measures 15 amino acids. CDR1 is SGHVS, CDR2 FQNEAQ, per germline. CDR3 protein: CASSLVPRVGQPQDC.

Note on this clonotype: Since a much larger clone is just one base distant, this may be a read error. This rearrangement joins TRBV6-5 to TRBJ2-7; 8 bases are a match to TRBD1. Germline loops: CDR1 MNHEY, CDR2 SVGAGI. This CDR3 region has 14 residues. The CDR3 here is CASSPGQAYYGQYF. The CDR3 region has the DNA TGTGCCAGCAGCCCGGGACAGGCGTACTACGGGCAGTACTTC.

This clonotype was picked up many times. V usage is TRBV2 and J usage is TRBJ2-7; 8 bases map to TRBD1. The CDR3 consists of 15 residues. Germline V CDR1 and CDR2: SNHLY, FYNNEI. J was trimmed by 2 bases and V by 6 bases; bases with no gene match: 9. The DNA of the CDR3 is TGTGCCAGCAGAATGGGACAGGCCATGGCCTACGAGCAGTACTTC. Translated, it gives CASRMGQAMAYEQYF.

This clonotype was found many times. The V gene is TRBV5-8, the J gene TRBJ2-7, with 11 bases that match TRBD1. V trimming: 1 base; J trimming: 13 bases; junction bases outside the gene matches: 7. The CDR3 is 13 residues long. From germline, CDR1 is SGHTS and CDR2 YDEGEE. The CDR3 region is CASSLSGTGGRYF. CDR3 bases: TGTGCCAGCAGCTTGTCGGGGACAGGGGGACGCTACTTC.

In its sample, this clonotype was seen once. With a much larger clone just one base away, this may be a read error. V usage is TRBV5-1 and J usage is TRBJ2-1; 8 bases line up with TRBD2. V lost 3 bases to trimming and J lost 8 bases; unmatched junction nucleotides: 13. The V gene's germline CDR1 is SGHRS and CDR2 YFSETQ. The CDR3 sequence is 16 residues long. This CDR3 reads CASSWVPAGAFDEQFF. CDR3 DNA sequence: TGCGCCAGCAGCTGGGTCCCAGCGGGAGCGTTCGATGAGCAGTTCTTC.

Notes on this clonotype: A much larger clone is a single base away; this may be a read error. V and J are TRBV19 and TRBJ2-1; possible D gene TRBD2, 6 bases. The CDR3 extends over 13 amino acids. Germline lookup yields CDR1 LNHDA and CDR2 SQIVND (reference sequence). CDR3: CVSSIEEGSEQFF. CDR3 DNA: TGTGTCAGTAGTATAGAGGAGGGATCTGAGCAGTTCTTC.

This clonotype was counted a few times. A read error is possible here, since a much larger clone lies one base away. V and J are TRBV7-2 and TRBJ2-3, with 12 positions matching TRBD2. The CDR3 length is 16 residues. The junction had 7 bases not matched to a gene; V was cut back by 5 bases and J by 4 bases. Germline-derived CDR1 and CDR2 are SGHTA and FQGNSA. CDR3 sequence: CASSPETSGGSDTQYF. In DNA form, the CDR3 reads TGTGCCAGCAGCCCCGAGACTAGCGGGGGATCAGATACGCAGTATTTT.

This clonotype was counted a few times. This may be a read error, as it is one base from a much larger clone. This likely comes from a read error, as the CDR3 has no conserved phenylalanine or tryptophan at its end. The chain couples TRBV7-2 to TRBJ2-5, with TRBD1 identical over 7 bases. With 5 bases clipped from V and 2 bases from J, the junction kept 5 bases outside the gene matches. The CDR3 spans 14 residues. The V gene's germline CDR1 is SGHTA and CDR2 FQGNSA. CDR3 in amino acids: CASSQTGTQETQYL. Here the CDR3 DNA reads TGTGCCAGCAGCCAGACAGGGACACAAGAGACCCAGTACCTC.

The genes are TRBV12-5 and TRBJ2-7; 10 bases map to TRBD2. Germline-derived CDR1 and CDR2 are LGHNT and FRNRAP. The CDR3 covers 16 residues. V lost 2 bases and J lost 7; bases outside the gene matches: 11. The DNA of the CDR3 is TGTGCTAGTGGTTTGTTGGCTAGCGGGAGTTTTCTGGAGCAGTACTTC. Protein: CASGLLASGSFLEQYF.

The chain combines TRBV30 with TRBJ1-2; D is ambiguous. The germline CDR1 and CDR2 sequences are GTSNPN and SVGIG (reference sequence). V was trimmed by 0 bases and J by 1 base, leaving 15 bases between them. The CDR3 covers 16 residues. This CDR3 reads CAWSVRWRTINYGYTF. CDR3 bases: TGTGCCTGGAGTGTACGGTGGAGAACGATTAACTATGGCTACACCTTC.

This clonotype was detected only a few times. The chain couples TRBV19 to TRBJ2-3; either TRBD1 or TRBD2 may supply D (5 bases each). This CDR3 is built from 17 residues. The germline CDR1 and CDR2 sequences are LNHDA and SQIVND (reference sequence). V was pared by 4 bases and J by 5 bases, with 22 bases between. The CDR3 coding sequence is TGTGCCAGTAGTACTTCCGGGACCCGGGTTGAAAAAGATACGCAGTATTTT. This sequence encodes CASSTSGTRVEKDTQYF.

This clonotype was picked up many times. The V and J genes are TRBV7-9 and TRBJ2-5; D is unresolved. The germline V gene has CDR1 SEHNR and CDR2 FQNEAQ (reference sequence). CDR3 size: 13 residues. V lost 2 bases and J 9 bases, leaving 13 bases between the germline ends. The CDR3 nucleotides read TGTGCCAGCAGCTTAAGCTCTTTTGGACCCCAGTACTTC. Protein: CASSLSSFGPQYF.